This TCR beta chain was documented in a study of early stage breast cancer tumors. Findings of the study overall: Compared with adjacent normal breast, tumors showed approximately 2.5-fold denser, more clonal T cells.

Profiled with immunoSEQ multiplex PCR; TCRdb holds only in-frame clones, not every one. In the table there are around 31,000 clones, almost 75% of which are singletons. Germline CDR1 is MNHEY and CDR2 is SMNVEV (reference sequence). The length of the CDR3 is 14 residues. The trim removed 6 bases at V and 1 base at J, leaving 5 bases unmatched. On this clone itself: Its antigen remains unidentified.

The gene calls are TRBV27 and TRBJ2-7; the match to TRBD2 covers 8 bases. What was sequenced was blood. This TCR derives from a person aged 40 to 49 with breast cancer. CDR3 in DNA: TGTGCCAGCAGGGTGGGACTAGATTCCTACGAGCAGTACTTC. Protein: CASRVGLDSYEQYF.